A selection of T cell receptor beta chains follows, all from one sample in a study of CD8 T cells in ankylosing spondylitis. Each CDR3 protein gets one entry after TCRdb re-called the 5' RACE reads with MiXCR. The data hold some 87,000 distinct CDR3 sequences, with 7.5% to 9% observed a single time. Material: blood, either unsorted or a sorted T cell fraction (not recorded which). The receptors stem from a male donor with ankylosing spondylitis or in good health (not recorded which). The CDR3 runs from the conserved cysteine through the conserved F or W. Each record gives: clone size, V gene, D gene, J gene, CDR3 protein, CDR3 DNA. A D gene is named only where the DNA matches it firmly. The size of a clone is reported for some rows only, either as once, few or many, or as a class for expanded clones.

>many|TRBV7-2|NA|TRBJ2-7
CASSFSGEEQYF
TGTGCCAGCAGCTTTTCGGGGGAGGAGCAGTACTTC
>few|TRBV11-1|TRBD2|TRBJ2-7
CASSDIRIPKTSGIYEQYF
TGTGCCAGCAGCGATATCCGAATTCCGAAGACTAGCGGGATCTATGAGCAGTACTTC
>many|TRBV6-4|NA|TRBJ2-5
CASSATGSQGTQYF
TGTGCCAGCAGTGCAACCGGGAGCCAGGGGACCCAGTACTTC
>many|TRBV18|NA|TRBJ2-7
CASSPNSYEQYF
TGTGCCAGCTCACCAAACTCCTACGAGCAGTACTTC
>many|TRBV20-1|TRBD1|TRBJ2-3
CSATLRVTGTGADTQYF
TGCAGTGCCACCCTTAGGGTTACCGGGACAGGGGCAGATACGCAGTATTTT
>few|TRBV7-9|TRBD2|TRBJ2-7
CASSLGGSAYEQYF
TGTGCCAGCAGCCTCGGGGGGTCCGCCTACGAGCAGTACTTC
>NA|TRBV6-1|TRBD2|TRBJ2-7
CASSAQTSGRPYEQYF
TGTGCCAGCAGTGCTCAGACTAGCGGGCGCCCCTACGAGCAGTACTTC
>NA|TRBV7-9|NA|TRBJ1-2
CASSFGFGYGYTF
TGTGCCAGCAGCTTCGGTTTTGGCTATGGCTACACCTTC
>many|TRBV7-6|NA|TRBJ1-4
CASSARVRNEKLFF
TGTGCCAGCAGCGCCAGGGTGAGGAACGAAAAACTGTTTTTT
>few|TRBV7-2|NA|TRBJ2-5
CASSLEGLQETQYF
TGTGCCAGCAGCTTAGAAGGGCTACAAGAGACCCAGTACTTC
>many|TRBV6-4|NA|TRBJ1-1
CASETGMNTEAFF
TGTGCCAGCGAGACGGGCATGAACACTGAAGCTTTCTTT
>NA|TRBV7-2|NA|TRBJ2-7
CASSLEGQSEEQYF
TGTGCCAGCAGCTTAGAGGGACAATCCGAGGAGCAGTACTTC
>many|TRBV12-3/TRBV12-4|TRBD1|TRBJ1-5
CASSLRGDSNQPQHF
TGTGCCAGCAGTTTACGAGGGGACAGTAATCAGCCCCAGCATTTT
>many|TRBV5-1|TRBD1|TRBJ1-4
CASSERPGTGGAPEKLFF
TGCGCCAGCAGCGAACGTCCCGGGACAGGGGGCGCCCCTGAAAAACTGTTTTTT
>many|TRBV28|NA|TRBJ2-2
CASSSQYNTGELFF
TGTGCCAGCAGTAGCCAGTACAACACCGGGGAGCTGTTTTTT
>many|TRBV28|TRBD2|TRBJ2-1
CASSFLTSGSYNEQFF
TGTGCCAGCAGTTTCCTTACTAGCGGCTCCTACAATGAGCAGTTCTTC
>many|TRBV9|TRBD2|TRBJ2-2
CATGTSGGPNTGELFF
TGTGCCACCGGGACTAGCGGGGGGCCAAACACCGGGGAGCTGTTTTTT
>many|TRBV28|NA|TRBJ2-5
CASSPTRLPPETQYF
TGTGCCAGCAGTCCAACACGGCTACCCCCAGAGACCCAGTACTTC
>few|TRBV6-1|TRBD2|TRBJ2-1
CASRPTSGGANEQFF
TGTGCCAGCAGACCCACGAGCGGGGGGGCCAATGAGCAGTTCTTC
>NA|TRBV6-9|NA|TRBJ2-7
CASSRSDNYEQYF
TGTGCCAGCAGTCGTTCGGACAACTACGAGCAGTACTTC
>many|TRBV6-1|TRBD1|TRBJ1-5
CASSTTGGNQPQHF
TGTGCCAGCAGTACGACAGGGGGCAATCAGCCCCAGCATTTT
>many|TRBV20-1|NA|TRBJ2-1
CSAKPFPRSYNEQFF
TGCAGTGCTAAACCGTTTCCCCGCTCCTACAATGAGCAGTTCTTC
>many|TRBV3-1|NA|TRBJ2-1
CASSQVLEWQGTYNEQFF
TGTGCCAGCAGCCAAGTGTTGGAGTGGCAGGGCACCTACAATGAGCAGTTCTTC
>many|TRBV5-1|TRBD2|TRBJ2-7
CASSSSGGRGEQYF
TGCGCCAGCAGTTCCAGCGGGGGTCGTGGAGAGCAGTACTTC
>NA|TRBV5-1|NA|TRBJ2-1
CASSLVGAPYNEQFF
TGCGCCAGCAGCTTGGTGGGGGCTCCCTACAATGAGCAGTTCTTC
>many|TRBV5-6|NA|TRBJ1-1
CASSSDLAEYKWAFF
TGTGCCAGCAGCTCGGACCTGGCTGAATACAAGTGGGCTTTCTTT
>few|TRBV5-1|NA|TRBJ2-7
CASSPALRNEQYF
TGCGCCAGCAGCCCCGCCCTGCGGAACGAGCAGTACTTC
>many|TRBV12-3/TRBV12-4|NA|TRBJ2-3
CASSPRQRHTDTQYF
TGTGCCAGCAGCCCACGGCAGCGGCACACAGATACGCAGTATTTT
>NA|TRBV9|NA|TRBJ2-1
CASSPIGLAIDNEQFF
TGTGCCAGCAGCCCTATCGGGCTAGCGATAGACAATGAGCAGTTCTTC
>many|TRBV7-8|TRBD2|TRBJ2-1
CASSLVTSGGPSYNEQFF
TGTGCCAGCAGCTTAGTAACTAGCGGGGGGCCTTCCTACAATGAGCAGTTCTTC